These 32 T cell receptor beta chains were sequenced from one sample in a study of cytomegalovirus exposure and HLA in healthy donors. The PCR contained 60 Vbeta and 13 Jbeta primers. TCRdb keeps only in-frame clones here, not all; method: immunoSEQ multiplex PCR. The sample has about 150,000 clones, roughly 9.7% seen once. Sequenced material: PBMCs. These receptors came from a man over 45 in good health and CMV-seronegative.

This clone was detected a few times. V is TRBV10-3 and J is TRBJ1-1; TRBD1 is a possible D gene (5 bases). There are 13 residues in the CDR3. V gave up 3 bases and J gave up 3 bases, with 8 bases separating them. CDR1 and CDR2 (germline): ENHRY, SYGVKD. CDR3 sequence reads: CAISDRVDTEAFF. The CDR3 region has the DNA TGTGCCATCAGTGACAGGGTCGACACTGAAGCTTTCTTT.

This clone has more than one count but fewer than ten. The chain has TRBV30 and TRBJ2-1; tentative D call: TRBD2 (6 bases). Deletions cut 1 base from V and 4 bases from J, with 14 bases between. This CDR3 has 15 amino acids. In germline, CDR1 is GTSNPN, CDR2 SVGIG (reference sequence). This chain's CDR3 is CAWSAPDYRYNEQFF. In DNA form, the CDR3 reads TGTGCCTGGAGTGCCCCGGACTACCGTTACAATGAGCAGTTCTTC.

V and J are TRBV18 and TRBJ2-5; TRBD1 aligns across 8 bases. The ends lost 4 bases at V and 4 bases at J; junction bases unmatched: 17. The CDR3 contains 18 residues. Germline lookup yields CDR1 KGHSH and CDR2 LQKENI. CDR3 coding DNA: TGTGCCAGCTCACGCTCAGGCAGCCGGACAGGGTTGGGAGAGACCCAGTACTTC. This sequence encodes CASSRSGSRTGLGETQYF.

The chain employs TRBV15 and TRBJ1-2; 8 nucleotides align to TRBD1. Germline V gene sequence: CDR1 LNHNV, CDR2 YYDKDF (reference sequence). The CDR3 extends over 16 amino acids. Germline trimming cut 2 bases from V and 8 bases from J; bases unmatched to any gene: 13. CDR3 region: CATSRSNTGGVYGYTF. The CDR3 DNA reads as TGTGCCACCAGCAGATCCAATACAGGGGGGGTATACGGCTACACCTTC.

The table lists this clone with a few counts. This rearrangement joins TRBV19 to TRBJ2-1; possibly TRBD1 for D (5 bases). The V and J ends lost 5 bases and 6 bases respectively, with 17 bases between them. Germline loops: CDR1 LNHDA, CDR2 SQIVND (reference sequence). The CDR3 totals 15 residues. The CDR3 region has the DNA TGTGCCAGTAGTTCAAGGGGTGAAGCAGGCAATGAGCAGTTCTTC. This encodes CASSSRGEAGNEQFF.

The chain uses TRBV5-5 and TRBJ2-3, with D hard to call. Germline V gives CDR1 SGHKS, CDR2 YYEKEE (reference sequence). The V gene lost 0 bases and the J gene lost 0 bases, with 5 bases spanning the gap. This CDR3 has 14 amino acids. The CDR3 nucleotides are TGTGCCAGCAGCTTGGAGCCTAGCACAGATACGCAGTATTTT. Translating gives CASSLEPSTDTQYF.

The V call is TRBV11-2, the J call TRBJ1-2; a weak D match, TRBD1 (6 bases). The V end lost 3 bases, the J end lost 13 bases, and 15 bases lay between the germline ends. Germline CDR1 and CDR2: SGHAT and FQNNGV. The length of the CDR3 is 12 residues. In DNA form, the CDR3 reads TGTGCCAGCAGCTTTAGTAGGGGGACGTTCACCTTC. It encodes CASSFSRGTFTF.

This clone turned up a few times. The CDR3 DNA reads TGTGCCAGCAGAGACTATGGCGAAAACACAGATACGCAGTATTTT. Protein product: CASRDYGENTDTQYF. V is TRBV11-2 and J is TRBJ2-3; weak D call: TRBD2 (5 bases). With 6 bases removed from V and 2 bases from J, the gap between germline ends came to 15 bases. CDR1 and CDR2 (germline): SGHAT, FQNNGV. The CDR3 has 15 amino acids.

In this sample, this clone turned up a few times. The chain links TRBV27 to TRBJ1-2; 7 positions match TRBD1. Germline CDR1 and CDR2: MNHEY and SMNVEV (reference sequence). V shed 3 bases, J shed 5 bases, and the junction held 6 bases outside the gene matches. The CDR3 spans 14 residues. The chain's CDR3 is CASSLVQGRYGYTF. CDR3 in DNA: TGTGCCAGCAGTTTGGTACAGGGGAGATATGGCTACACCTTC.

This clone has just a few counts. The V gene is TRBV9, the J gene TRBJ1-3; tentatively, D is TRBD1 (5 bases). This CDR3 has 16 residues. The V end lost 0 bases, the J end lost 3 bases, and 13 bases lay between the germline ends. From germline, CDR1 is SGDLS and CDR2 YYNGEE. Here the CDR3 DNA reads TGTGCCAGCAGCGTAGAATCAAGGGGCCGTGGAAACACCATATATTTT. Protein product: CASSVESRGRGNTIYF.

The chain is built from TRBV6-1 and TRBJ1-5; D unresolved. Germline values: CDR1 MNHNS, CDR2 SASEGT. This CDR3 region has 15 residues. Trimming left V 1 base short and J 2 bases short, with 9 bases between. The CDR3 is CASSEGSDRNQPQHF. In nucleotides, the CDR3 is TGTGCCAGCAGTGAAGGATCAGATCGCAATCAGCCCCAGCATTTT.

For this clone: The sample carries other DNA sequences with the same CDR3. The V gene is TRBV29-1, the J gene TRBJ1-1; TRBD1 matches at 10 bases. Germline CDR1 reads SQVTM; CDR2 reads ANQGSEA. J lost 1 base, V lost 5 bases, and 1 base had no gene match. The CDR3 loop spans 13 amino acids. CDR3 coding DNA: TGCAGCGTTAGACAGGGGGCGAACACTGAAGCTTTCTTT. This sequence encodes CSVRQGANTEAFF.

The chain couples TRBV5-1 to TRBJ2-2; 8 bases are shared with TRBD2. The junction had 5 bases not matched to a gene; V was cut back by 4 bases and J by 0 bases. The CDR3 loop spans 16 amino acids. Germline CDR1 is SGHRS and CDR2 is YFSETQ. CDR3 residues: CASSRGGMPNTGELFF. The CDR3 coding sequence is TGCGCCAGCAGCCGGGGGGGGATGCCGAACACCGGGGAGCTGTTTTTT. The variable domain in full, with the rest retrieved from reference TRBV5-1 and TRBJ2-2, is KAGVTQTPRYLIKTRGQQVTLSCSPISGHRSVSWYQQTPGQGLQFLFEYFSETQRNKGNFPGRFSGRQFSNSRSEMNVSTLELGDSALYLCASSRGGMPNTGELFFGEGSRLTVL.

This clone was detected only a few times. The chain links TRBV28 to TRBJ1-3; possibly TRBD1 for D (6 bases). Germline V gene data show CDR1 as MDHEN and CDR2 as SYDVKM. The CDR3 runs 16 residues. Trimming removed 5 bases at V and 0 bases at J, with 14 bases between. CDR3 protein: CASSSFGQLSGNTIYF. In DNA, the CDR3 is TGTGCCAGCAGTAGCTTTGGACAGCTCTCTGGAAACACCATATATTTT.

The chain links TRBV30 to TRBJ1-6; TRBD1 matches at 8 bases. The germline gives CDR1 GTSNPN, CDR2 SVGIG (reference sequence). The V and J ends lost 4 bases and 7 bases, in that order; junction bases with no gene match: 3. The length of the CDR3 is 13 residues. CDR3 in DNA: TGTGCCTGGACTGGACAGGGAAATTCACCCCTCCACTTT. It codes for CAWTGQGNSPLHF. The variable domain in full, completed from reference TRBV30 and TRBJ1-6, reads SQTIHQWPATLVQPVGSPLSLECTVEGTSNPNLYWYRQAAGRGLQLLFYSVGIGQISSEVPQNLSASRPQDRQFILSSKKLLLSDSGFYLCAWTGQGNSPLHFGNGTRLTVT.

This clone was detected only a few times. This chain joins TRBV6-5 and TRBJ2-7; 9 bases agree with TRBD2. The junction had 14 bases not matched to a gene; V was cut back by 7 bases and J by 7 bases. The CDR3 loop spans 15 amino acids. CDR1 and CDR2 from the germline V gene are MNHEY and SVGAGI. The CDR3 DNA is TGTGCCAGCAAACCCGGGGGTAGCGGGAGATTTGAGCAGTACTTC. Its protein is CASKPGGSGRFEQYF.

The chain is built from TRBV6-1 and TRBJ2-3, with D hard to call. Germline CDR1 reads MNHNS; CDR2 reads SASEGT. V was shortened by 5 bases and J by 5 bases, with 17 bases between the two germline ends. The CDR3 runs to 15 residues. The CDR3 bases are TGTGCCAGCAGTTTCAACCCTCTAAATGGAGATACGCAGTATTTT. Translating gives CASSFNPLNGDTQYF.

This CDR3 reads CASSPLSLTSGPTDTQYF. The CDR3 bases are TGTGCCAGCAGCCCCTTATCTCTGACTAGCGGGCCCACAGATACGCAGTATTTT. The chain employs TRBV5-4 and TRBJ2-3; 10 bases are a match to TRBD2. The V and J ends lost 4 bases and 2 bases, in that order; junction bases with no gene match: 13. The CDR3 covers 18 residues. Germline CDR1 is SGHNT and CDR2 is YYREEE (reference sequence).

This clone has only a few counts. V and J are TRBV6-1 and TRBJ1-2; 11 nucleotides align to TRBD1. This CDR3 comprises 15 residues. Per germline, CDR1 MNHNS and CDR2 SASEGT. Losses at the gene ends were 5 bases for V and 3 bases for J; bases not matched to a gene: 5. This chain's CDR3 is CASSSRTGGDYGYTF. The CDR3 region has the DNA TGTGCCAGCAGTTCCCGGACAGGGGGCGACTATGGCTACACCTTC.

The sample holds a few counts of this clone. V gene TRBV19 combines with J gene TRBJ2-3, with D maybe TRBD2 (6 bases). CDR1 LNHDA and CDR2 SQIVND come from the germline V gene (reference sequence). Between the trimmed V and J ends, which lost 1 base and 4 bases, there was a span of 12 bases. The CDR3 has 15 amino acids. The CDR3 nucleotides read TGTGCCAGTAGTATAGGGGCGGGAAGTGCAGATACGCAGTATTTT. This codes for CASSIGAGSADTQYF.

In DNA, the CDR3 is TGCGCCAGCAGCCAAGCTCTGGACGGGGGACTAGCGGGCGAATCAGATACGCAGTATTTT. This encodes CASSQALDGGLAGESDTQYF. The rearrangement links TRBV4-1 to TRBJ2-3, with 12 bases fitting TRBD2. The germline CDR1 and CDR2 sequences are MGHRA and YSYEKL. V lost 1 base, J lost 4 bases, and 15 bases stayed unmatched. This CDR3 comprises 20 residues.

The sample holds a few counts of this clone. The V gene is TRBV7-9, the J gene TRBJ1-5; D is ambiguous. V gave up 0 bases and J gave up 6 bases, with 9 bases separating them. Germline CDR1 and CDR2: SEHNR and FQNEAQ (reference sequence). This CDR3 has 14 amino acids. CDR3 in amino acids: CASSLAESGQPQHF. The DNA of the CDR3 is TGTGCCAGCAGCTTAGCAGAATCCGGTCAGCCCCAGCATTTT.

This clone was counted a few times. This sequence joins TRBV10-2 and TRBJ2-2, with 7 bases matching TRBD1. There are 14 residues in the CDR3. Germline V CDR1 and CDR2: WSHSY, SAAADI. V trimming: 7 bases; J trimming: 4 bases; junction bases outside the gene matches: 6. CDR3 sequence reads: CASTNRGSTGELFF. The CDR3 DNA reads TGCGCCAGCACCAACAGGGGATCCACCGGGGAGCTGTTTTTT.

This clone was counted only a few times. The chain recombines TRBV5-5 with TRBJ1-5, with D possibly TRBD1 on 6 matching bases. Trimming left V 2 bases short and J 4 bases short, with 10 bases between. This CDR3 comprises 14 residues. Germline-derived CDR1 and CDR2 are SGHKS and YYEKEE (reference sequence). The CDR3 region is CASSFLDRNQPQHF. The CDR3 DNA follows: TGTGCCAGCAGCTTTCTGGACAGAAATCAGCCCCAGCATTTT.

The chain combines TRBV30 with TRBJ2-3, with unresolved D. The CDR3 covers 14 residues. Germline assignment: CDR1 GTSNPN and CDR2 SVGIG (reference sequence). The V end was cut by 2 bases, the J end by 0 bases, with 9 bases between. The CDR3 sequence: CAWSWSRSTDTQYF. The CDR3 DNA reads TGTGCCTGGAGTTGGAGCAGAAGCACAGATACGCAGTATTTT.

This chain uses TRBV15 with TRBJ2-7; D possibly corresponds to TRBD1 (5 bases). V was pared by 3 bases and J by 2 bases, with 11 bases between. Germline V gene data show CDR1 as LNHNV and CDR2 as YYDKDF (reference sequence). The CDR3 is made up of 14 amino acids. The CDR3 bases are TGTGCCACCAGCAGGCCTCGACAGCCCTACGAGCAGTACTTC. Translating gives CATSRPRQPYEQYF.

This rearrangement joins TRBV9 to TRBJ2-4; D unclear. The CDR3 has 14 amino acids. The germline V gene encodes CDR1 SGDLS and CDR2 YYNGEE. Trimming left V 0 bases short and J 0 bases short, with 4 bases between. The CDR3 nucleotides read TGTGCCAGCAGCGTAGGACTAGCCAAAAACATTCAGTACTTC. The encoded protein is CASSVGLAKNIQYF. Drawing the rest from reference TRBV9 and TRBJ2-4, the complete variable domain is DSGVTQTPKHLITATGQRVTLRCSPRSGDLSVYWYQQSLDQGLQFLIQYYNGEERAKGNILERFSAQQFPDLHSELNLSSLELGDSALYFCASSVGLAKNIQYFGAGTRLSVL.

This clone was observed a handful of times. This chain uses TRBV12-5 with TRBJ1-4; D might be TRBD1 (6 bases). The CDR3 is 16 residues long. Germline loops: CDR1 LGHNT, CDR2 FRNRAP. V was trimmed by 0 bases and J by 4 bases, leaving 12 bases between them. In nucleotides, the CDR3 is TGTGCTAGTGGTTTGGTACTAGGACAGAATAATGAAAAACTGTTTTTT. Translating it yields CASGLVLGQNNEKLFF.

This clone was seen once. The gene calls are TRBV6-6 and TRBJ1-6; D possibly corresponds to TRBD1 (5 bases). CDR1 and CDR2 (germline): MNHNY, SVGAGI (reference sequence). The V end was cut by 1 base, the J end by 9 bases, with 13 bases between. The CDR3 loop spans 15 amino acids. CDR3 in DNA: TGTGCCAGCAGTTACTGGGGGGATGCAAGTTCACCCCTCCACTTT. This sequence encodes CASSYWGDASSPLHF.

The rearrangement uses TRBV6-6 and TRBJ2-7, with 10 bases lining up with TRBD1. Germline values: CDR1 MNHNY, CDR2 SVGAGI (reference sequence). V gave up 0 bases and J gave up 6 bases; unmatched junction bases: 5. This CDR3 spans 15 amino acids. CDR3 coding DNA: TGTGCCAGCAGTTACTCCAGGGACAGGGGTCTCGAGCAGTACTTC. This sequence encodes CASSYSRDRGLEQYF.

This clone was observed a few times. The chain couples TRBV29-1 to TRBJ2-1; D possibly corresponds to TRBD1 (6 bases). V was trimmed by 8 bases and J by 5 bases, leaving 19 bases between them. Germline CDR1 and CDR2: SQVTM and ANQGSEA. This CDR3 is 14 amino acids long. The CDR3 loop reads CSSQWRQGNNEQFF. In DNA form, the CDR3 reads TGCAGCTCCCAATGGCGGCAGGGGAACAATGAGCAGTTCTTC.

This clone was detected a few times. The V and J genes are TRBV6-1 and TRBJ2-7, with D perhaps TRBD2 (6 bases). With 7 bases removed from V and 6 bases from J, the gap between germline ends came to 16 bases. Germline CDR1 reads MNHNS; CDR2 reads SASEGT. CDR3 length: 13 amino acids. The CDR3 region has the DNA TGTGCCAGCATGGAGAGGCTAGCGAGCGAGCAGTACTTC. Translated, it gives CASMERLASEQYF.